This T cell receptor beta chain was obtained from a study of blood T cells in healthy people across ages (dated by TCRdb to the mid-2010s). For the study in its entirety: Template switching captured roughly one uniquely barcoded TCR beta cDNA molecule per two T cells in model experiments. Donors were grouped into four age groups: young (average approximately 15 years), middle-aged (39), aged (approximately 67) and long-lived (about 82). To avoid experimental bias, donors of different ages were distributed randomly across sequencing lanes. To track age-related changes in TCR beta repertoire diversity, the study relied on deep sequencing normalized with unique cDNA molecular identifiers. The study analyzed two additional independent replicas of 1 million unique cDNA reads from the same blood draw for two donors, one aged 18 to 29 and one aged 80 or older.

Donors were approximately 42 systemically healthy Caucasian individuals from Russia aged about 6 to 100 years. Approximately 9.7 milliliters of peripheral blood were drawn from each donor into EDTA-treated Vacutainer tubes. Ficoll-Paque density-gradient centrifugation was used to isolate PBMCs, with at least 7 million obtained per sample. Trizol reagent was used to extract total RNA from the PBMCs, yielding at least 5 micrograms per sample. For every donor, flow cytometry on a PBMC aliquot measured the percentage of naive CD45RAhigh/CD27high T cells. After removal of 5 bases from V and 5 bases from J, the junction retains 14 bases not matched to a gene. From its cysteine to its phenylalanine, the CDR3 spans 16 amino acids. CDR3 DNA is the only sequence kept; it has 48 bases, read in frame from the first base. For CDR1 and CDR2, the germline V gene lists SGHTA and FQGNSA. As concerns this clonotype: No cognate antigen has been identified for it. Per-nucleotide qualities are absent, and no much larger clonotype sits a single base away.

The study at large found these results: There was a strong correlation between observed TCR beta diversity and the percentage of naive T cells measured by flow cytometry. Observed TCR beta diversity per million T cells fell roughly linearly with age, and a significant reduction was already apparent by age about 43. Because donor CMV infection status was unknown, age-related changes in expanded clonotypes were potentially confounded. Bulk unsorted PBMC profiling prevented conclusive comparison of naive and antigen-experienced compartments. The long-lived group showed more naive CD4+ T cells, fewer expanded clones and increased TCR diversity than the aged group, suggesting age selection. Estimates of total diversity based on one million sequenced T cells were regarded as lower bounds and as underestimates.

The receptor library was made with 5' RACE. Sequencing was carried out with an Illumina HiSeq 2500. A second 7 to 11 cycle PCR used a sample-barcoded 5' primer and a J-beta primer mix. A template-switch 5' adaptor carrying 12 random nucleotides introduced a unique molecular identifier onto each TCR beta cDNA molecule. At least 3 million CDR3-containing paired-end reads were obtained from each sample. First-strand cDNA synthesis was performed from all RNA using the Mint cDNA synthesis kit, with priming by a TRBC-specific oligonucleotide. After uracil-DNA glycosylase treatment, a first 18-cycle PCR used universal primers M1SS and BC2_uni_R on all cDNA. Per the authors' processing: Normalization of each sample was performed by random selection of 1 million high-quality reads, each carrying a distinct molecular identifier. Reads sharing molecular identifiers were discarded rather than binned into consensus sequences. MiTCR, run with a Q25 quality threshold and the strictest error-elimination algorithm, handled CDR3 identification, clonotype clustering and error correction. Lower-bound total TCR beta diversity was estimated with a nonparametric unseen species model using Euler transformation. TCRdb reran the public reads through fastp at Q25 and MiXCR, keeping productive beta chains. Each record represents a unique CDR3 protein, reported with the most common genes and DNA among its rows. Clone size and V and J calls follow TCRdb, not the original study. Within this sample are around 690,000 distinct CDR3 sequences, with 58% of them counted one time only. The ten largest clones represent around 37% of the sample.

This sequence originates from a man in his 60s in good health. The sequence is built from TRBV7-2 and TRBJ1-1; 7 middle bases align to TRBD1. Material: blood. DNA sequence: TGTGCCAGCAGCGACAATCCAGGGGGGGGGAGGACTGAAGCTTTCTTT. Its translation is CASSDNPGGGRTEAFF.